These T cell receptor beta chains were read from a single sample in a study of neoadjuvant nivolumab and ipilimumab in lung cancer. Sequenced by immunoSEQ multiplex PCR; TCRdb stores in-frame clones only, minus some. The sample yields tens of thousands of clones, roughly 80% seen once. Sequencing used tumor tissue, obtained after neoadjuvant nivolumab, alone or with ipilimumab, at or shortly before surgery. The receptors come from an adult with non-small cell lung cancer. CDR3s include the opening cysteine and the closing phenylalanine or tryptophan. Fields, in order: V gene, clone size, J gene, D gene, CDR3 protein, CDR3 DNA. The D gene is left open where the match is weak. Some rows mark clone size as missing; the rest say once, few, many or name a class of expanded clone.

>TRBV7-9|few|TRBJ2-3|TRBD2
CASRPSGSFMDTQYF
TGTGCCAGCAGGCCTAGCGGGAGTTTTATGGATACGCAGTATTTT
>TRBV7-9|once|TRBJ2-3|TRBD2
CASSSLMGLAGETDTQYF
TGTGCCAGCAGCTCCCTGATGGGACTAGCGGGAGAAACAGATACGCAGTATTTT
>TRBV11-2|NA|TRBJ2-7|NA
CASSLDSGQGYEQYF
TGTGCCAGCAGCTTAGATAGTGGGCAGGGTTACGAGCAGTACTTC
>TRBV7-6|NA|TRBJ2-3|NA
CASSLEASTDTQYF
TGTGCCAGCAGCTTAGAGGCTAGCACAGATACGCAGTATTTT
>TRBV28|NA|TRBJ2-1|NA
CASKMLDGDEQFF
TGTGCCAGCAAAATGCTGGACGGGGATGAGCAGTTCTTC
>TRBV29-1|NA|TRBJ2-7|TRBD2
CSVEGLAGTSSYEQYF
TGCAGCGTTGAGGGACTAGCGGGTACAAGCTCCTACGAGCAGTACTTC
>TRBV5-1|once|TRBJ2-7|NA
CASSPDTYEQYF
TGCGCCAGCAGCCCGGACACCTACGAGCAGTACTTC
>TRBV19|medium-sized|TRBJ1-1|NA
CASSIDLQTPEAFF
TGTGCCAGTAGTATAGATCTTCAGACACCTGAAGCTTTCTTT
>TRBV5-4|NA|TRBJ2-7|NA
CASSFRVEMGEKQYF
TGTGCCAGCAGCTTCAGGGTGGAGATGGGGGAAAAGCAGTACTTC
>TRBV6-5|NA|TRBJ2-7|NA
CASSYSMIYEQYF
TGTGCCAGCAGTTACTCGATGATTTACGAGCAGTACTTC
>TRBV7-9|NA|TRBJ1-4|NA
CASSLAGGDEKLFF
TGTGCCAGCAGCCTTGCAGGCGGTGATGAAAAACTGTTTTTT
>TRBV4-1|NA|TRBJ2-1|TRBD2
CASSQVREGLNYNEQFF
TGCGCCAGCAGCCAAGTGCGGGAGGGCTTAAACTACAATGAGCAGTTCTTC
>TRBV7-2|NA|TRBJ2-2|TRBD1
CASSSSDRANTGELFF
TGTGCCAGCAGCTCCAGTGACAGGGCGAACACCGGGGAGCTGTTTTTT
>TRBV7-2|NA|TRBJ1-1|TRBD1
CASRLGQGAEAFF
TGTGCCAGCAGACTGGGACAGGGGGCTGAAGCTTTCTTT
>TRBV5-1|NA|TRBJ2-6|NA
CASSLEARWTSGANVLTF
TGCGCCAGCAGCTTGGAGGCCAGGTGGACCTCTGGGGCCAACGTCCTGACTTTC
>TRBV5-4|NA|TRBJ2-1|TRBD1
CASSPDRDSYNEQFF
TGTGCCAGCAGCCCGGACCGGGACAGTTACAATGAGCAGTTCTTC
>TRBV7-9|NA|TRBJ1-1|NA
CASSPAVNTEAFF
TGTGCCAGCAGCCCGGCCGTGAACACTGAAGCTTTCTTT
>TRBV27|few|TRBJ2-7|TRBD2
CASSPGGGEQYF
TGTGCCAGCAGTCCGGGGGGTGGCGAGCAGTACTTC
>TRBV6-6|NA|TRBJ1-2|NA
CASSFVSTSNDGYTF
TGTGCCAGCAGTTTCGTTTCGACCAGCAATGATGGCTACACCTTC
>TRBV5-4|NA|TRBJ1-4|NA
CASSSGPSVRDADEKLFF
TGTGCCAGCAGCTCCGGGCCCTCTGTCCGGGACGCTGATGAAAAACTGTTTTTT
>TRBV10-1|NA|TRBJ2-3|NA
CASSVGLARTDTQYF
TGCGCCAGCAGTGTTGGGCTAGCCCGCACAGATACGCAGTATTTT
>TRBV14|NA|TRBJ2-5|TRBD1
CASSQDQRTGMNLRETQYF
TGTGCCAGCAGCCAAGATCAACGGACAGGGATGAACTTAAGAGAGACCCAGTACTTC
>TRBV12-5|NA|TRBJ2-3|NA
CASAPWVGTDTQYF
TGTGCTAGTGCCCCCTGGGTTGGGACAGATACGCAGTATTTT
>TRBV11-3|once|TRBJ2-7|NA
CASSPGEGAYEQYF
TGTGCCAGCAGCCCCGGTGAGGGGGCCTACGAGCAGTACTTC
>TRBV27|once|TRBJ1-2|TRBD1
CASRQGIDYGYTF
TGTGCCAGCAGACAGGGGATCGACTATGGCTACACCTTC
>TRBV29-1|NA|TRBJ2-7|NA
CSVSDRSYEQYF
TGCAGCGTTAGTGACAGGTCCTACGAGCAGTACTTC
>TRBV4-1|once|TRBJ1-3|NA
CASSQDQATGNTIYF
TGCGCCAGCAGCCAAGACCAGGCTACTGGAAACACCATATATTTT
>TRBV29-1|NA|TRBJ1-1|NA
CSARQRENTEAFF
TGCAGCGCCCGACAGAGAGAGAACACTGAAGCTTTCTTT
>TRBV30|NA|TRBJ2-7|TRBD2
CAWSPTSGLLYEQYF
TGTGCCTGGAGTCCAACTAGCGGGTTGCTTTACGAGCAGTACTTC